This is a list of T cell receptor beta chains from one sample in a study of T cell repertoires in cytomegalovirus infection. One entry per CDR3 protein, called by TCRdb with MiXCR from the reads. The data contain fewer than 30,000 distinct CDR3 sequences, 20% to 25% of them seen just once; the ten biggest clones take up approximately 91%. Antigens for these TCRs are unknown. Material: CD8+ T cells from cultured PBMCs, obtained from culture after CMV antigen stimulation. These receptors all stem from a human donor in good health (CMV status not recorded). Some clones in this sample may be carry-over from other donors' samples. Both conserved end residues are part of each CDR3.

j_call v_call cdr3_aa
TRBJ1-6 TRBV7-9 CASSPKTGSYNSPLHF
TRBJ1-2 TRBV25-1 CASSEETRAPVHRYTF
TRBJ2-5 TRBV19 CASSMSLDHSTHQYF
TRBJ2-3 TRBV9 CASSVQRVTDTQYF
TRBJ2-1 TRBV7-2 CASSPLWALSSYNEQFF
TRBJ1-5 TRBV5-8 CASSLEGGYSDQPQHF
TRBJ1-1 TRBV7-2 CASSAADRPMNTEAFF
TRBJ2-7 TRBV19 CALRYHSYEQYF
TRBJ1-5 TRBV12-3/TRBV12-4 CASSQHRTPGNQPQHF
TRBJ1-3 TRBV12-3/TRBV12-4 CASSTQGLPGNTIYF
TRBJ2-6 TRBV19 CASSIQGYGANVLTF
TRBJ2-5 TRBV7-2 CASSSGQGAETQYF
TRBJ2-3 TRBV6-6 CASSRTAEISPDTQYF
TRBJ2-7 TRBV7-9 CASSSPGTGANEQYF
TRBJ2-3 TRBV7-3 CASSLQGDTQYF
TRBJ1-2 TRBV6-5 CASSYGGVYGYTF
TRBJ1-2 TRBV6-1 CASSVGGFYGYTF
TRBJ2-2 TRBV27 CASSLRGANTGELFF
TRBJ2-7 TRBV10-3 CAISEPKGILSEQYF
TRBJ1-1 TRBV6-2/TRBV6-3 CASRRPGQMNTEAFF
TRBJ2-2 TRBV2 CASSGPPGELFF
TRBJ1-2 TRBV7-8 CATKGAGTGVRGYGYTF
TRBJ2-2 TRBV12-3/TRBV12-4 CASSVEGAVLLPNTGELFF
TRBJ2-7 TRBV27 CASSLSGANEQYF
TRBJ1-2 TRBV12-3/TRBV12-4 CASSLARGHYGYTF
TRBJ1-1 TRBV4-3 CASSQGAGGEGEAFF
TRBJ2-5 TRBV15 CATSSPPGQGEETQYF
TRBJ2-7 TRBV7-2 CASSSRFSGGVEQYF
TRBJ1-6 TRBV20-1 CSARTENSPLHF
TRBJ2-5 TRBV10-3 CASSGGRGETQYF
TRBJ2-7 TRBV5-5 CASSLTGTPEQYF
TRBJ2-5 TRBV7-8 CASSEAGETQYF
TRBJ1-1 TRBV12-3/TRBV12-4 CASSPPQGMGAEAFF
TRBJ1-6 TRBV2 CASRRTGDNSPLHF
TRBJ2-1 TRBV7-6 CASSLEADEQFF
TRBJ1-1 TRBV2 CASSDGASTEAFF
TRBJ1-1 TRBV6-2/TRBV6-3 CASSSADQAKRSEAFF
TRBJ2-1 TRBV28 CATIIRRSSYNEQFF
TRBJ2-7 TRBV7-9 CASSLATGGRSYEQYF
TRBJ2-2 TRBV7-8 CASSSPQGSGGNTGELFF
TRBJ1-1 TRBV4-3 CASSQDLGGPSAFF
TRBJ2-7 TRBV6-6 CASSQPESSYEQYF
TRBJ1-2 TRBV7-6 CASSSTGRGYTF